Detailed here is one T cell receptor (beta chain). The sample is drawn from a study of regulatory T cells in long-lasting Graves disease. The time point is: newly diagnosed GD, antithyroid drugs for less than 3 months. The authors made the TCR library using RNA they extracted from PBMCs. It was American Thyroid Association guidelines that determined Graves' disease diagnosis. The germline V gene has CDR1 MNHNS and CDR2 SASEGT. This CDR3 has 14 amino acids. J was trimmed by 8 bases and V by 8 bases; bases with no gene match: 12. Researchers made TCR beta libraries by using iRepertoire HTBI primers and running Arm-PCR on CDR3 regions. TCRdb redid the calling of the multiplex PCR reads with MiXCR, one entry per CDR3 protein. The sample holds a few hundred thousand distinct CDR3 sequences; around 15% are singletons and the top ten take roughly 29%. The same data also contributed to another study, on T cells in Graves' hyperthyroidism and ophthalmopathy. Per that paper: Disease duration under 2 months; hyperthyroidism patients were aged 18 to 65. TCR CDR3 regions were first amplified by RT-PCR with HTBI primers.

Specimen: peripheral blood mononuclear cells (PBMCs), collected at new diagnosis, from a patient treated with antithyroid drugs. This receptor was taken from a man aged 35 to 55 with Graves disease. The genes are TRBV6-1 and TRBJ1-2; 9 nucleotides line up with TRBD1. In DNA form, the CDR3 reads TGTGCCAGCGGTAGGCGGGACAGGGTCGAAGGCTACACCTTC. It specifies CASGRRDRVEGYTF.